The present entry profiles one T cell receptor (beta chain) with its context. Its antigen is unidentified. This entry is derived from a study of shared clonotypes between healthy human individuals. The naive CD8 fraction comprised CD45RO-negative cells positively selected for CCR7 and excluded terminally differentiated effector memory CD45RA+ cells. Recent acute infections and vaccinations were absent in the healthy HIV-negative adult donors. This table comes from immunoSEQ multiplex PCR, and its TCRdb copy is limited to in-frame clones, with some not included. The sample carries hundreds of thousands of clones, 85% to 95% recorded once. Overall study results and limits: When compared with the clonotypes that were shared by all four sorted-subset donors, the non-shared clonotypes turned out to have lower generation probabilities. For naive CD4 cells, 4% to 5% of clonotypes were shared across a few donors.

Sequences were obtained from naive CD8+ T cells sorted from blood. The clonotype originates from a man under 40 in good health.

Here the CDR3 reads CASTPATNEKLFF. The CDR3 DNA reads TGTGCCAGCACCCCGGCAACTAATGAAAAACTGTTTTTT. This chain joins TRBV11-2 and TRBJ1-4, with D hard to call. The CDR3 has 13 residues. The germline CDR1 and CDR2 sequences are SGHAT and FQNNGV. V dropped 7 bases and J dropped 0 bases, with 6 bases sitting between them.